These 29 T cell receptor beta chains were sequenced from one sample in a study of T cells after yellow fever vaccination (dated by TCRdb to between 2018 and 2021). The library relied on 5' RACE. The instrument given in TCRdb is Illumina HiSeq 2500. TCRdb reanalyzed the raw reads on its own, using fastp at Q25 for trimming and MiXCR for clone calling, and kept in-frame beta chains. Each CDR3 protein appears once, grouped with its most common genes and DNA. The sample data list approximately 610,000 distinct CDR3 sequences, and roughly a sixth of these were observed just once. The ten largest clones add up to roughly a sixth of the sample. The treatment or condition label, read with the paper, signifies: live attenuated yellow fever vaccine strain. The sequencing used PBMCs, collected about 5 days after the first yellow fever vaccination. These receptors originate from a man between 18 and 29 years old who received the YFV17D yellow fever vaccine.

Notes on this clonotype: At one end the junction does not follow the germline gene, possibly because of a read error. The CDR3: CSANPDDRGTRAEQLF. The DNA for the CDR3 is TGCAGTGCTAACCCAGACGACAGGGGTACTAGGGCGGAGCAGCTCTTC. The chain has TRBV20-1 and TRBJ2-1; TRBD1 matches at 8 bases. The CDR3 contains 16 residues. Germline lookup yields CDR1 DFQATT and CDR2 SNEGSKA (reference sequence).

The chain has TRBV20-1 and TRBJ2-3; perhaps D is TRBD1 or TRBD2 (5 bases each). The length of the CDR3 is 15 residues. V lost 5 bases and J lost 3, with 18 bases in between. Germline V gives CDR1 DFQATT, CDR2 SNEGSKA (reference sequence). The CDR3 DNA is TGCAGTGCTCCCACCCCGGGACCAACAACAGATACGCAGTATTTT. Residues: CSAPTPGPTTDTQYF.

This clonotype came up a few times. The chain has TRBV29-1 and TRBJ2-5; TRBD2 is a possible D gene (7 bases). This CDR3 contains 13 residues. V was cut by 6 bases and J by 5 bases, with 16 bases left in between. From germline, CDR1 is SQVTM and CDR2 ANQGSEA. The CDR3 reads CSVTGGGRETQYF. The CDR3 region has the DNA TGCAGCGTAACTGGGGGGGGCAGGGAGACCCAGTACTTC.

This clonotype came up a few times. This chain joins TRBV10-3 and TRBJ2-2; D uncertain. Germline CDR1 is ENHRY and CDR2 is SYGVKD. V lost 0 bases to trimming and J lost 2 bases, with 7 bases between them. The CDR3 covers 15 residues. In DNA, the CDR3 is TGTGCCATCAGTGAGTCGACCATAAACACCGGGGAGCTGTTTTTT. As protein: CAISESTINTGELFF.

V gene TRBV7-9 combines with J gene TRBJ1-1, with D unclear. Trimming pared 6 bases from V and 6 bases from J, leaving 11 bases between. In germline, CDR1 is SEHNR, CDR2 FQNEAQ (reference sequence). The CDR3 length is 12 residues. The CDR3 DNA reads TGTGCCAGCAGTTCAGGAAACCCTGAAGCTTTCTTT. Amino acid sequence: CASSSGNPEAFF.

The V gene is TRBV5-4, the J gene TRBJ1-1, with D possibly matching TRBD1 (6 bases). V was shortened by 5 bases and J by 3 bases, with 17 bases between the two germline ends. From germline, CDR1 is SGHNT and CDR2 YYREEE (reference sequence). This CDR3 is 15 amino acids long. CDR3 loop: CASSFPGASYTEAFF. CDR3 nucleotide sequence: TGTGCCAGCAGTTTCCCAGGGGCATCTTACACTGAAGCTTTCTTT.

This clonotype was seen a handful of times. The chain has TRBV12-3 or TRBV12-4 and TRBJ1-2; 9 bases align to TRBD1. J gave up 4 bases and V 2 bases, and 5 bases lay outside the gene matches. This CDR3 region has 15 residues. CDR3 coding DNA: TGTGCCAGCAGTTTAACAGGGGGCGATCTCTATGGCTACACCTTC. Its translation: CASSLTGGDLYGYTF.

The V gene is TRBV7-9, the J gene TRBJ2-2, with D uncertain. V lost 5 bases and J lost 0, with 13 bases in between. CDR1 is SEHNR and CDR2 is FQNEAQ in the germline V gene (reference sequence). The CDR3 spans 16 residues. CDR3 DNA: TGTGCCAGCAGCCCTCCCTGGCAGACGAACACCGGGGAGCTGTTTTTT. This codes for CASSPPWQTNTGELFF.

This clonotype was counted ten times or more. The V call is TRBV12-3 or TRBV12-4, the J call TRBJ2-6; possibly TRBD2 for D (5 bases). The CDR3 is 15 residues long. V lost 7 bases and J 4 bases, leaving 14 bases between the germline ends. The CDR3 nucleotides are TGTGCCAGCACGCTCCGGGGATCCGGGGCCAACGTCCTGACTTTC. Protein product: CASTLRGSGANVLTF.

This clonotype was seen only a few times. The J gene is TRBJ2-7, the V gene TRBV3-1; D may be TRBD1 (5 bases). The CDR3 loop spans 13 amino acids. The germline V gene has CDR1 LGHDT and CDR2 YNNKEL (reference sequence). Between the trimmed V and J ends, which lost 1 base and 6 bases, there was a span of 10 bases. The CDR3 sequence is CASSQVEGAEQYV. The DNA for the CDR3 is TGTGCCAGCAGCCAAGTCGAAGGGGCCGAGCAGTACGTC.

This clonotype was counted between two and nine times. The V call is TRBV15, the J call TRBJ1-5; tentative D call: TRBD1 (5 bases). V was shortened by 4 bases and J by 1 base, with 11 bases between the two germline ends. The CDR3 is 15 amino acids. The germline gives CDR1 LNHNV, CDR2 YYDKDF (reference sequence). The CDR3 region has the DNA TGTGCCACCAGCATAAGCAGGGAAAGCAATCAGCCCCAGCATTTT. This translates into CATSISRESNQPQHF.

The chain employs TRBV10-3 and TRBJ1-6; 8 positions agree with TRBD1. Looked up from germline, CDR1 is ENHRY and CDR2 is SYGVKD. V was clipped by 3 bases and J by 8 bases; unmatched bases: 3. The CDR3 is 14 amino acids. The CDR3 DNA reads TGTGCCATCAGTGACAGACAGGGGCATTCACCCCTCCACTTT. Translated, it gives CAISDRQGHSPLHF.

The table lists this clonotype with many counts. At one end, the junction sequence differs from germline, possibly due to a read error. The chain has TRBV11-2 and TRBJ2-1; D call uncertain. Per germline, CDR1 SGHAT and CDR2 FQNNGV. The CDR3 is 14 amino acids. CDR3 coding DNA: TGCGCCAGCAGCTTGGACGCCAGATACAATGAGCAGTTCTTC. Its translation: CASSLDARYNEQFF.

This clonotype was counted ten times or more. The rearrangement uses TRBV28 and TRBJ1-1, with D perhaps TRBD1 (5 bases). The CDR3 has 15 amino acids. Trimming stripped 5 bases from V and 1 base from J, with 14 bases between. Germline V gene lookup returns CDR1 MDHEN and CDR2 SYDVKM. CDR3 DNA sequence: TGTGCCAGCAGTCAACCCGGGCAGGGGAACACTGAAGCTTTCTTT. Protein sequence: CASSQPGQGNTEAFF.

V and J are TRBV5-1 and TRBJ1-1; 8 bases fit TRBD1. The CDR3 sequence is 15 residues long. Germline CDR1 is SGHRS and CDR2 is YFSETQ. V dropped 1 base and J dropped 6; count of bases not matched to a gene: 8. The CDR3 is CASSLTRDRLSEAFF. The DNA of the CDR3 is TGCGCCAGCAGCTTGACCCGGGACAGGCTATCTGAAGCTTTCTTT.

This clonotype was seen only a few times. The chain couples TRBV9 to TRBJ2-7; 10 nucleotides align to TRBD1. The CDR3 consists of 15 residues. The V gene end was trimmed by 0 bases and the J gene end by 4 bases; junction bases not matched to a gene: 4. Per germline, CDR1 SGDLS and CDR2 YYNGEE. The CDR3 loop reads CASSVAGTGAYEQYF. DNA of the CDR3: TGTGCCAGCAGCGTAGCTGGGACAGGGGCTTACGAGCAGTACTTC.

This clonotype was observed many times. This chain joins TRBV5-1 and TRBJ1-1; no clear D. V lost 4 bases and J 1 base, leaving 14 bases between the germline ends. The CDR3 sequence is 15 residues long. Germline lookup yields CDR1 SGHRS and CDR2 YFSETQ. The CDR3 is CASSLGPGKNTEAFF. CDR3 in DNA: TGCGCCAGCAGCCTTGGACCGGGTAAGAACACTGAAGCTTTCTTT.

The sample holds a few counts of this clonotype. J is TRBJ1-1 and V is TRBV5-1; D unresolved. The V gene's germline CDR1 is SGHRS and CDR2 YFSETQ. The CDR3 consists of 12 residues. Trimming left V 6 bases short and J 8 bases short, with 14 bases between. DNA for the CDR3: TGCGCCAGCAAGCGGGCGGGGAGGGAAGCTTTCTTT. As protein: CASKRAGREAFF.

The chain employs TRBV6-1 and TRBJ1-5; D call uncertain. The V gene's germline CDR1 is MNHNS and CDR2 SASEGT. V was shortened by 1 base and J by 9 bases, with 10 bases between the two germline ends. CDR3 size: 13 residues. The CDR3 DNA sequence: TGTGCCAGCAGTGAAGATGCTCGGGCGCCCCAGCATTTT. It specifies CASSEDARAPQHF.

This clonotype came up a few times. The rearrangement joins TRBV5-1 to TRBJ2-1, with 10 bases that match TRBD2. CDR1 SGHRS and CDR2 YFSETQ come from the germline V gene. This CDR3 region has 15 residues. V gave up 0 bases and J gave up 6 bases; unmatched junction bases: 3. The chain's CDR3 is CASSLVASGGNEQFF. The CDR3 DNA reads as TGCGCCAGCAGCTTGGTGGCTAGCGGGGGCAATGAGCAGTTCTTC.

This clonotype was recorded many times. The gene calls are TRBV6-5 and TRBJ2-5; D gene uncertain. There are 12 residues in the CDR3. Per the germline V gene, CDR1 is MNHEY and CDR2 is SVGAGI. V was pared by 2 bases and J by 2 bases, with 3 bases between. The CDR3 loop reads CASSYQQETQYF. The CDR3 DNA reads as TGTGCCAGCAGTTACCAGCAAGAGACCCAGTACTTC.

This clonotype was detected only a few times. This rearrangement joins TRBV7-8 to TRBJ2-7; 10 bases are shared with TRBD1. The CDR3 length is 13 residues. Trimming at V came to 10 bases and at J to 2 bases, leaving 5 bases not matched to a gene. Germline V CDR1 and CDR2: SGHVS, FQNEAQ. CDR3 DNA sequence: TGTGCCATCTTGGGACAGGGGCCCTACGAGCAGTACTTC. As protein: CAILGQGPYEQYF. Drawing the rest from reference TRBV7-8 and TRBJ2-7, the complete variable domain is GAGVSQSPRYKVAKRGQDVALRCDPISGHVSLFWYQQALGQGPEFLTYFQNEAQLDKSGLPSDRFFAERPEGSVSTLKIQRTQQEDSAVYLCAILGQGPYEQYFGPGTRLTVT.

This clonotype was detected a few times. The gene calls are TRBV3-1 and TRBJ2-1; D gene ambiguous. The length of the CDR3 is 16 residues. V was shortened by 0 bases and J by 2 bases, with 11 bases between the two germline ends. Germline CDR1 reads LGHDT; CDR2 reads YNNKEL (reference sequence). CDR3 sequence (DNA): TGTGCCAGCAGCCAAGAGGCGGTGAACACCTACAATGAGCAGTTCTTC. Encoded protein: CASSQEAVNTYNEQFF.

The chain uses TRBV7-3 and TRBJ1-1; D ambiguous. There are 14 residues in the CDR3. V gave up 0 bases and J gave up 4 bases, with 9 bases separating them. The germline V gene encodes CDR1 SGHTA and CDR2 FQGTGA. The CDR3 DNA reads TGTGCCAGCAGCTTAACGAAAGACGGCACTGAAGCTTTCTTT. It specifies CASSLTKDGTEAFF.

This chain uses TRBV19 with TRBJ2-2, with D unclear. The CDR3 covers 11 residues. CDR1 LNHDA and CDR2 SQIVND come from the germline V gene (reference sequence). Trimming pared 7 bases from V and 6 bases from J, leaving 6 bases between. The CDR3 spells CASKTAGELFF. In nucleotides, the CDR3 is TGTGCCAGTAAAACGGCCGGGGAGCTGTTTTTT.

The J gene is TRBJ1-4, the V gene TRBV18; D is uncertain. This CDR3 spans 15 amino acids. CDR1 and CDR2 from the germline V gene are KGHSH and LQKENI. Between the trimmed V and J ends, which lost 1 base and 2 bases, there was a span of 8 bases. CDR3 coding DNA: TGTGCCAGCTCACCACGGCCGGGTACTAATGAAAAACTGTTTTTT. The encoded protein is CASSPRPGTNEKLFF.

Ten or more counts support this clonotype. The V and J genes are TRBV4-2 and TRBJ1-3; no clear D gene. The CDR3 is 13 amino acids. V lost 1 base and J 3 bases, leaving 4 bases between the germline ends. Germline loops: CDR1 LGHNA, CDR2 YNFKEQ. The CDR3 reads CASSQVHGNTIYF. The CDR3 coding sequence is TGTGCCAGCAGCCAAGTCCATGGAAACACCATATATTTT.

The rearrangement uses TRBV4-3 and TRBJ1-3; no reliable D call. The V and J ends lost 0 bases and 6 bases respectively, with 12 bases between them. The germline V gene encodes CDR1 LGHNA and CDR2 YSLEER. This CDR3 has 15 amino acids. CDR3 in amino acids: CASSQDLSMTNTIYF. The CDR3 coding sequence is TGCGCCAGCAGCCAAGACTTAAGTATGACAAACACCATATATTTT.

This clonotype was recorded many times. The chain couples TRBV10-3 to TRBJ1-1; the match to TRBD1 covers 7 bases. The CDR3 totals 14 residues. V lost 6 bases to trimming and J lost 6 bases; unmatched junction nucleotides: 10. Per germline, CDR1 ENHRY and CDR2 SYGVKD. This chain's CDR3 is CAIRDRQGTAEAFF. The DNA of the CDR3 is TGTGCCATCAGGGACAGGCAGGGGACAGCTGAAGCTTTCTTT.